This T cell receptor (beta chain) was obtained from a study of T cell responses to AZD1222 COVID-19 vaccine. Study-level background: Second-dose schedules of about 4 or about 12 weeks were combined. Findings and limits, study-wide: Spike-specific TCRs gained breadth and depth after people received two AZD1222 doses. A mostly white British donor set with more females was recruited, and clonal diversity was possibly underestimated. Repertoire sampling happened only post peak T cell response.

As concerns this clone: The antigen remains undetermined.

Clones were sequenced by immunoSEQ multiplex PCR, and TCRdb holds only the in-frame ones, with some missing. Of some 130,000 clones in the sample, approximately 90% were seen once. The V and J ends lost 1 base and 15 bases respectively, with 19 bases between them. The CDR3 totals 15 residues. The germline V gene encodes CDR1 LNHDA and CDR2 SQIVND (reference sequence). The TCR sequence derives from an adult in good health. The V call is TRBV19, the J call TRBJ1-6; D not certain. Sequenced material: peripheral blood, taken on day 0 of AZD1222 vaccination. In nucleotides, the CDR3 is TGTGCCAGTAGTATAGTAAGACGGTATGGGCTAGTCCTCCACTTT. Translated, it gives CASSIVRRYGLVLHF. The full variable domain, with the rest looked up from reference TRBV19 and TRBJ1-6, is DGGITQSPKYLFRKEGQNVTLSCEQNLNHDAMYWYRQDPGQGLRLIYYSQIVNDFQKGDIAEGYSVSREKKESFPLTVTSAQKNPTAFYLCASSIVRRYGLVLHFGNGTRLTVT.